The 20 T cell receptor beta chains below all came from one sample that was sequenced in a study of OX40 agonist ivuxolimab in advanced cancers. The repertoire was sequenced with immunoSEQ multiplex PCR; TCRdb's copy has only in-frame clones and lacks some. The top ten hold roughly a fifth of the sample, which has 34,000 or so clones, roughly 81% seen once. This specimen was CD4+ or CD8+ T cells sorted from blood, taken in a trial of the OX40 agonist ivuxolimab. All receptors come from an adult with an advanced solid tumor such as melanoma, head and neck, liver or kidney cancer.

J is TRBJ2-7 and V is TRBV28; 7 bases agree with TRBD1. V shed 7 bases and J 3 bases; nucleotides not matched to a gene: 12. Germline V gives CDR1 MDHEN, CDR2 SYDVKM. CDR3 size: 15 residues. The CDR3 DNA is TGTGCCAGCACAAGAGTCATCGGACAGGACTACGAGCAGTACTTC. Protein product: CASTRVIGQDYEQYF.

The CDR3: CASTRFLTTEAFF. In nucleotides, the CDR3 is TGTGCCAGCACCCGGTTCCTGACCACTGAAGCTTTCTTT. V gene TRBV13 combines with J gene TRBJ1-1, with D uncertain. Germline lookup yields CDR1 PRHDT and CDR2 FYEKMQ (reference sequence). This CDR3 spans 13 amino acids. Trimming removed 7 bases from V and 4 bases from J, with 13 bases in between.

CDR3: CASGLGQDGGYEQYF. The CDR3, as DNA: TGTGCTAGTGGTTTGGGACAAGATGGGGGCTACGAGCAGTACTTC. This sequence joins TRBV12-5 and TRBJ2-5; tentatively, D is TRBD1 or TRBD2 (5 bases each). The DNA end is a closer match to TRBJ2-7, so the J assignment may be wrong. The CDR3 has 15 residues. Germline V lookup: CDR1 LGHNT, CDR2 FRNRAP.

CDR3 sequence (DNA): TGTGCCAGCAGCTCTTCGGGACAGACTTATAGCAATCAGCCCCAGCATTTT. Encoded protein: CASSSSGQTYSNQPQHF. The gene calls are TRBV28 and TRBJ1-5; TRBD1 aligns across 7 bases. Germline loops: CDR1 MDHEN, CDR2 SYDVKM. V trimming: 6 bases; J trimming: 0 bases; junction bases outside the gene matches: 11. The CDR3 contains 17 residues. Complete variable domain (other parts from reference TRBV28 and TRBJ1-5): DVKVTQSSRYLVKRTGEKVFLECVQDMDHENMFWYRQDPGLGLRLIYFSYDVKMKEKGDIPEGYSVSREKKERFSLILESASTNQTSMYLCASSSSGQTYSNQPQHFGDGTRLSIL.

This chain links TRBV18 with TRBJ2-7; 10 nucleotides align to TRBD2. Germline assignment: CDR1 KGHSH and CDR2 LQKENI. The CDR3 extends over 16 amino acids. Trimming took 1 base from V and 2 from J; bases not matched to a gene: 5. CDR3 sequence: CASSPRLAGETYEQYF. CDR3 coding DNA: TGTGCCAGCTCACCACGGCTAGCGGGAGAGACCTACGAGCAGTACTTC.

V gene TRBV27 combines with J gene TRBJ2-5; D is possibly TRBD1 (5 bases). With 10 bases removed from V and 2 bases from J, the gap between germline ends came to 20 bases. Germline lookup yields CDR1 MNHEY and CDR2 SMNVEV (reference sequence). The CDR3 covers 15 residues. CDR3 in DNA: TGTGCCACCCAATCCACATTGCAGGGTCAAGAGACCCAGTACTTC. It encodes CATQSTLQGQETQYF.

This chain uses TRBV7-3 with TRBJ2-7; 10 positions match TRBD1. Germline lookup yields CDR1 SGHTA and CDR2 FQGTGA. V was pared by 2 bases and J by 2 bases, with 0 bases of the junction left unmatched. The CDR3 is made up of 14 amino acids. The CDR3 loop reads CASSLGQGAYEQYF. The DNA for the CDR3 is TGTGCCAGCAGCTTAGGACAGGGGGCCTACGAGCAGTACTTC.

The genes are TRBV6-4 and TRBJ1-6, with a weak D call TRBD1 (5 bases). The CDR3 is 14 residues long. Between the trimmed V and J ends, which lost 4 bases and 8 bases, there was a span of 12 bases. Germline V gene sequence: CDR1 MRHNA, CDR2 SNTAGT. The CDR3 reads CASSARVGDSPLHF. DNA for the CDR3: TGTGCCAGCAGTGCCCGGGTGGGGGATTCACCCCTCCACTTT.

This chain connects TRBV10-2 to TRBJ2-5; the match to TRBD2 covers 9 bases. Germline V gives CDR1 WSHSY, CDR2 SAAADI. V shed 7 bases, J shed 11 bases, and the junction held 14 bases outside the gene matches. The CDR3 contains 14 residues. In DNA, the CDR3 is TGCGCCAGCAAGATTAGCGGGGGACTCGGCCAGCAGTACTTC. This sequence encodes CASKISGGLGQQYF.

This clone showed up just once. This rearrangement joins TRBV10-3 to TRBJ2-3; 11 nucleotides match TRBD2. V gave up 1 base and J gave up 4 bases; unmatched junction bases: 7. This CDR3 contains 17 residues. The V gene's germline CDR1 is ENHRY and CDR2 SYGVKD. CDR3 sequence (DNA): TGTGCCATCAGTGAGTTTTTAGCGGGGGGGCCTCCAGATACGCAGTATTTT. Its translation: CAISEFLAGGPPDTQYF.

The table lists this clone with a count of one. In nucleotides, the CDR3 is TGTGCCAGCAGATCCACCGAGCAGTACTTC. It encodes CASRSTEQYF. This rearrangement joins TRBV5-8 to TRBJ2-7; D uncertain. The CDR3 is made up of 10 amino acids. V lost 5 bases and J lost 6, with 6 bases in between. Germline CDR1 is SGHTS and CDR2 is YDEGEE.

The chain combines TRBV10-3 with TRBJ1-2, with 7 bases fitting TRBD1. The V gene end was trimmed by 4 bases and the J gene end by 0 bases; junction bases not matched to a gene: 8. The length of the CDR3 is 16 residues. Germline-derived CDR1 and CDR2 are ENHRY and SYGVKD. The CDR3 DNA follows: TGTGCCATCAGTGGGGGGGCGACAGGGACTAACTATGGCTACACCTTC. Residues: CAISGGATGTNYGYTF.

The chain employs TRBV4-1 and TRBJ1-2; TRBD1 aligns across 10 bases. This CDR3 has 15 amino acids. The J segment lost 7 bases and the V segment lost 0 bases, leaving 5 bases of the junction unmatched. CDR1 MGHRA and CDR2 YSYEKL come from the germline V gene. CDR3 sequence: CASSQEDRGMGGYTF. CDR3 DNA: TGCGCCAGCAGCCAAGAGGACAGGGGGATGGGTGGCTACACCTTC.

The chain links TRBV5-6 to TRBJ1-1; a weak D match, TRBD1 (6 bases). The CDR3 extends over 13 amino acids. Trimming cost V 7 bases and J 3 bases, with 13 bases left between them. Germline-derived CDR1 and CDR2 are SGHDT and YYEEEE. The CDR3 DNA reads as TGTGCCAGCCGTTTGGGGGCGGACACTGAAGCTTTCTTT. Its translation is CASRLGADTEAFF. Together with reference TRBV5-6 and TRBJ1-1, the CDR3 gives the full variable domain: DAGVTQSPTHLIKTRGQQVTLRCSPKSGHDTVSWYQQALGQGPQFIFQYYEEEERQRGNFPDRFSGHQFPNYSSELNVNALLLGDSALYLCASRLGADTEAFFGQGTRLTVV.

The gene calls are TRBV28 and TRBJ2-5, with D perhaps TRBD1 or TRBD2 (5 bases each). The last part of the DNA fits TRBJ2-7 better; the J call may be wrong. This CDR3 comprises 15 residues. CDR1 and CDR2 (germline): MDHEN, SYDVKM. The DNA for the CDR3 is TGTGCCAGCAGTACGACCGGGACCCGTCGCAACGAGCAGTACTTC. Encoded protein: CASSTTGTRRNEQYF.

The CDR3 DNA sequence: TGTGCCAGCAGTCCGACGACAGGTTTTGGCGAGCAGTACTTC. Translation: CASSPTTGFGEQYF. J is TRBJ2-7 and V is TRBV6-4; maybe TRBD1 (6 bases). This CDR3 region has 14 residues. Germline loops: CDR1 MRHNA, CDR2 SNTAGT. Trimming stripped 5 bases from V and 6 bases from J, with 17 bases between.

The rearrangement joins TRBV19 to TRBJ2-7; weak D call: TRBD1 (5 bases). CDR1 is LNHDA and CDR2 is SQIVND in the germline V gene (reference sequence). This CDR3 contains 12 residues. The V end was cut by 4 bases, the J end by 2 bases, with 6 bases between. CDR3 loop: CASSTGTYEQYF. The CDR3 nucleotides are TGTGCCAGTAGTACAGGGACCTACGAGCAGTACTTC.

The V gene is TRBV30, the J gene TRBJ2-1; 12 bases align to TRBD2. V gave up 2 bases and J gave up 9 bases; unmatched junction bases: 8. The CDR3 is made up of 15 amino acids. Germline loops: CDR1 GTSNPN, CDR2 SVGIG (reference sequence). Here the CDR3 reads CAWSRKGLAGGEQFF. CDR3 in DNA: TGTGCCTGGAGTCGTAAGGGACTAGCGGGTGGTGAGCAGTTCTTC.

The chain is built from TRBV4-1 and TRBJ2-2, with D unresolved. V lost 3 bases and J lost 2, with 10 bases in between. Germline CDR1 reads MGHRA; CDR2 reads YSYEKL. The CDR3 is 15 residues long. This CDR3 is CASSQNWVNTGELFF. The DNA of the CDR3 is TGCGCCAGCAGCCAGAACTGGGTTAACACCGGGGAGCTGTTTTTT.

The sample holds a few counts of this clone. The chain carries TRBV19 and TRBJ2-5; D remains ambiguous. Trimming stripped 6 bases from V and 1 base from J, with 6 bases between. The CDR3 length is 12 residues. The germline CDR1 and CDR2 sequences are LNHDA and SQIVND (reference sequence). The CDR3 bases are TGTGCCAGTAGGGTCGGCCAAGAGACCCAGTACTTC. Translating it yields CASRVGQETQYF.